This TCR beta chain appears in the sequencing data of a study of blood T cells in healthy people across ages. Primed by a sample-barcoded 5' primer and a J-beta primer mix, a second PCR proceeded for 7 to 11 cycles. Via MiXCR, TCRdb re-called the 5' RACE reads, giving one row per CDR3 protein. There are 650,000 to 800,000 distinct CDR3 sequences in the sample; approximately 48% occur only once, and approximately 20% lies in the top ten. Donors were systemically healthy Caucasian individuals from Russia aged about 6 to 90 years. Every sample gave at least 5.5 micrograms of total RNA when it was extracted. Broader study findings: Because donor CMV status was unknown, expanded clonotype changes were possibly confounded. With unsorted PBMCs, a conclusive comparison of naive versus antigen-experienced cells was not possible.

The CDR3 totals 15 residues. In germline, CDR1 is SGHTA, CDR2 FQGNSA. The trim removed 4 bases at V and 4 bases at J, leaving 6 bases unmatched. As for this clonotype: Its antigen remains unidentified.

Material: blood. The V and J genes are TRBV7-2 and TRBJ2-3; 9 bases agree with TRBD2. The receptor comes from a man aged 55-75 years in good health. The CDR3 DNA reads TGTGCCAGCAGCTATAGAGCGGGGGGCCCAGATACGCAGTATTTT. Protein product: CASSYRAGGPDTQYF.